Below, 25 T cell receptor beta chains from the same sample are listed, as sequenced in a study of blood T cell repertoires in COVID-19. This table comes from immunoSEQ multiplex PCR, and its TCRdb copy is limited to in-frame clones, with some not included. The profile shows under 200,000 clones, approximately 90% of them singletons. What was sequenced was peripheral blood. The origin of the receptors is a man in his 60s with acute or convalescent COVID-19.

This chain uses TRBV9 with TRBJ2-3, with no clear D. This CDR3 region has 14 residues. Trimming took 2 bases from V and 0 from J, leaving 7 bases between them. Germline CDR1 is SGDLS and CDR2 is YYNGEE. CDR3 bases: TGTGCCAGCAGCGTGAGGAGTAGCACAGATACGCAGTATTTT. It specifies CASSVRSSTDTQYF.

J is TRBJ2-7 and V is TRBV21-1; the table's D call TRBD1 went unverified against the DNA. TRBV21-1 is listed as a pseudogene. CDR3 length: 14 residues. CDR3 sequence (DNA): TGTGCCAGCAGCAAAGGGGACAGAAGCTACGAGCAGTACGTC. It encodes CASSKGDRSYEQYV.

The CDR3 coding sequence is TGTGCCTGGAAAGCGGACTTGAACACTGAAGCTTTCTTT. Its protein is CAWKADLNTEAFF. This sequence joins TRBV30 and TRBJ1-1, with D hard to call. Trimming took 4 bases from V and 0 from J, leaving 9 bases between them. Per the germline V gene, CDR1 is GTSNPN and CDR2 is SVGIG (reference sequence). The CDR3 runs 13 residues.

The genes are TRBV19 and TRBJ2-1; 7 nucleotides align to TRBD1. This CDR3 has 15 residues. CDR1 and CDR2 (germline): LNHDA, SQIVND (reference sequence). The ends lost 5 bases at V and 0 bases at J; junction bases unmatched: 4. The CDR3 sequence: CASSPRTGSYNEQFF. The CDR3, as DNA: TGTGCCAGTAGTCCAAGGACAGGCTCCTACAATGAGCAGTTCTTC.

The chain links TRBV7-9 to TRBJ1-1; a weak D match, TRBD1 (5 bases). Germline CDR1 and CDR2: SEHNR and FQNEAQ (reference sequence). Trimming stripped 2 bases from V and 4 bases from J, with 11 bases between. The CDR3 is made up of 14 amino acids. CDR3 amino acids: CASSLRGSGTEAFF. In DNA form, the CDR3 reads TGTGCCAGCAGCTTAAGGGGATCGGGCACTGAAGCTTTCTTT.

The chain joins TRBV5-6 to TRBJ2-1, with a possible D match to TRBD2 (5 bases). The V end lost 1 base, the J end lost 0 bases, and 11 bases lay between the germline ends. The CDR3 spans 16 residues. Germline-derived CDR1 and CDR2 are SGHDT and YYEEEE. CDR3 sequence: CASSLQLGASYNEQFF. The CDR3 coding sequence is TGTGCCAGCAGCTTGCAACTAGGCGCCTCCTACAATGAGCAGTTCTTC.

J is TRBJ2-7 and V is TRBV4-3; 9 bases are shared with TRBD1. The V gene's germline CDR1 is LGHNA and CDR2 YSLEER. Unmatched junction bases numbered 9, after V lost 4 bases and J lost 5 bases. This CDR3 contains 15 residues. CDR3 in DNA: TGCGCCAGCAGCCGTGGGGACAGGGAAATCGACGAGCAGTACTTC. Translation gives CASSRGDREIDEQYF.

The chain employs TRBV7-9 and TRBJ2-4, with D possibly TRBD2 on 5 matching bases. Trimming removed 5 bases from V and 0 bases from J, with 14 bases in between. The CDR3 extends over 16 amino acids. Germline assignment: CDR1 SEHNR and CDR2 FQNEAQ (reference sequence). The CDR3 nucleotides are TGTGCCAGCAGCCCGGACTCCTCTCTAGCCAAAAACATTCAGTACTTC. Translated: CASSPDSSLAKNIQYF.

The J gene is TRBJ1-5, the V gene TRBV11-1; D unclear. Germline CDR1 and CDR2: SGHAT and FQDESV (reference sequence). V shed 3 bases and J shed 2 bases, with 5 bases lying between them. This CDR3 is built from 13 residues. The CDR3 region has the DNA TGTGCCAGCAGCTTCGGTGGCAATCAGCCCCAGCATTTT. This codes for CASSFGGNQPQHF. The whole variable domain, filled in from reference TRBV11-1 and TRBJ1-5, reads EAEVAQSPRYKITEKSQAVAFWCDPISGHATLYWYRQILGQGPELLVQFQDESVVDDSQLPKDRFSAERLKGVDSTLKIQPAELGDSAMYLCASSFGGNQPQHFGDGTRLSIL.

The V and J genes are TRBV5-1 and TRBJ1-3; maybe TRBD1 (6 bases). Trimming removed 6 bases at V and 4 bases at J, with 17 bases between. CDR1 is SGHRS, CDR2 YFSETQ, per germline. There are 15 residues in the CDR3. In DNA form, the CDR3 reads TGCGCCAGCACGACCCAGGGGATTTCGGGAAACACCATATATTTT. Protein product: CASTTQGISGNTIYF.

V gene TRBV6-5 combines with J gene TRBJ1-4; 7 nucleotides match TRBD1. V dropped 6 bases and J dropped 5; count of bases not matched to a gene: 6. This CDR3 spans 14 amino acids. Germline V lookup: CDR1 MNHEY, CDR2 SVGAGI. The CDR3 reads CASRASGGNEKLFF. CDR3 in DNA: TGTGCCAGCAGGGCCTCAGGGGGAAATGAAAAACTGTTTTTT.

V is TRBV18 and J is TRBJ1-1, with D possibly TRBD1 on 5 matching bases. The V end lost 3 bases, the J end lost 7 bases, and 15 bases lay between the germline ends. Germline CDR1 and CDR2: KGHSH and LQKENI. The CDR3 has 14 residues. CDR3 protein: CASSPGLSGGEAFF. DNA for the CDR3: TGTGCCAGCTCACCGGGCCTGTCCGGGGGTGAAGCTTTCTTT.

The CDR3 sequence: CAWSVHGGEKLFF. The CDR3 DNA is TGTGCCTGGAGTGTACACGGAGGTGAAAAACTGTTTTTT. The V call is TRBV30, the J call TRBJ1-4; D call uncertain. Trimming shortened V by 0 bases and J by 7 bases, and 9 bases separated the two germline ends. CDR1 GTSNPN and CDR2 SVGIG come from the germline V gene (reference sequence). This CDR3 is 13 amino acids long.

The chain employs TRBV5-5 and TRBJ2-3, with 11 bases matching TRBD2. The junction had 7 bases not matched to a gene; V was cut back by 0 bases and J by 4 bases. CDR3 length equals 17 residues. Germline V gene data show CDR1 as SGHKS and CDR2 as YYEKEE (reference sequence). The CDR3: CASSLAGTSGSADTQYF. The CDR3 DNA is TGTGCCAGCAGCTTGGCCGGTACTAGCGGGAGTGCAGATACGCAGTATTTT.

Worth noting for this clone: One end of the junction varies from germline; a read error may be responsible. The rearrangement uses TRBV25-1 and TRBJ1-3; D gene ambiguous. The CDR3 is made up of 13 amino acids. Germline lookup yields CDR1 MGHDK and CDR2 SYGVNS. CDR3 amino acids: CASSVRPGDTIYF. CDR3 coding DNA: TGTGCCAGCAGTGTCCGCCCTGGAGACACCATATATTTT. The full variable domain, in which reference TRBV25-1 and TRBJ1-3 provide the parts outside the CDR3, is EADIYQTPRYLVIGTGKKITLECSQTMGHDKMYWYQQDPGMELHLIHYSYGVNSTEKGDLSSESTVSRIRTEHFPLTLESARPSHTSQYLCASSVRPGDTIYFGEGSWLTVV.

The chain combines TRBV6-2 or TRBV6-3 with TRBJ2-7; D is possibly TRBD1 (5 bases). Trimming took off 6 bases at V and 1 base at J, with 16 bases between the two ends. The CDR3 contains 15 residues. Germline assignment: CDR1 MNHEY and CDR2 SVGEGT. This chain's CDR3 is CASSPIGDLSYEQYF. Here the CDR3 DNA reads TGTGCCAGCAGCCCAATAGGGGATTTATCCTACGAGCAGTACTTC.

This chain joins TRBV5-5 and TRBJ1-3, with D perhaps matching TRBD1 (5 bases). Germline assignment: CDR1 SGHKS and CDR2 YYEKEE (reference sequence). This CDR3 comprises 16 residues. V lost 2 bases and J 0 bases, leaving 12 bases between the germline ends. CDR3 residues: CASSLGRAVSGNTIYF. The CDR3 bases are TGTGCCAGCAGCTTAGGCAGGGCTGTCTCTGGAAACACCATATATTTT. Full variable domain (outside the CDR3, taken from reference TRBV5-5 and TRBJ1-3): DAGVTQSPTHLIKTRGQQVTLRCSPISGHKSVSWYQQVLGQGPQFIFQYYEKEERGRGNFPDRFSARQFPNYSSELNVNALLLGDSALYLCASSLGRAVSGNTIYFGEGSWLTVV.

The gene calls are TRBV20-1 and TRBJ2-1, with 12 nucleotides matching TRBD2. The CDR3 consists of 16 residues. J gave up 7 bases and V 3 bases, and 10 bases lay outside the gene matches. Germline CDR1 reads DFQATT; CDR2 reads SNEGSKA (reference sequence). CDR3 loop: CSASPTSGRRRNEQFF. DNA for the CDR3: TGCAGTGCTAGTCCGACTAGCGGGAGAAGGAGAAATGAGCAGTTCTTC.

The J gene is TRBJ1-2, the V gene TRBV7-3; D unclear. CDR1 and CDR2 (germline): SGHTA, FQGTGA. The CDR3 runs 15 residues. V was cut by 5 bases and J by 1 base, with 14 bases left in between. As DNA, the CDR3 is TGTGCCAGCAGCCCCGGTTTAAATGTTAACTATGGCTACACCTTC. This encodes CASSPGLNVNYGYTF.

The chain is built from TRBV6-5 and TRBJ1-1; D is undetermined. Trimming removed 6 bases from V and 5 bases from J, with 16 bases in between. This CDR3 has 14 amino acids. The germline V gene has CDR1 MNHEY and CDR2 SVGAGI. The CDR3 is CASRRVSRGTEAFF. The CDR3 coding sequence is TGTGCCAGCAGGAGGGTCTCCCGGGGTACTGAAGCTTTCTTT.

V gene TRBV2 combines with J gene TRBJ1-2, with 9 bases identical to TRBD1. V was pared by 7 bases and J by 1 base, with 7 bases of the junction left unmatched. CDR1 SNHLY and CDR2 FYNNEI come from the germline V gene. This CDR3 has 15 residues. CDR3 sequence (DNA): TGTGCCAGCACCTGGGACAGGGCTCGTAACTATGGCTACACCTTC. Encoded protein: CASTWDRARNYGYTF.

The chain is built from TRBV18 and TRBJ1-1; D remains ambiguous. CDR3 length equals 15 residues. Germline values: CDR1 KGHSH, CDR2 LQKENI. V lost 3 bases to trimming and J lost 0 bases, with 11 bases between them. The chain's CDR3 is CASSPRSSMNTEAFF. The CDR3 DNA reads TGTGCCAGCTCACCCAGGTCTTCTATGAACACTGAAGCTTTCTTT.

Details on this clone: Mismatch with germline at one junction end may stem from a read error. The CDR3 protein is CASSVVGQGEQLSF. As DNA, the CDR3 is TGTGCCAGCAGCGTAGTGGGACAGGGGGAGCAGCTATCCTTC. The chain carries TRBV9 and TRBJ1-2, with 11 bases aligning to TRBD1. The length of the CDR3 is 14 residues. Looked up from germline, CDR1 is SGDLS and CDR2 is YYNGEE.

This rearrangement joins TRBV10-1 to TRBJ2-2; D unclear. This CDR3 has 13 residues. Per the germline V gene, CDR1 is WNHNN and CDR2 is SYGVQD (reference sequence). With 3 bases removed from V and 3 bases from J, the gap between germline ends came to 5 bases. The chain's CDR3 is CASSDRYTGELFF. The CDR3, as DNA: TGCGCCAGCAGTGACCGTTACACCGGGGAGCTGTTTTTT.

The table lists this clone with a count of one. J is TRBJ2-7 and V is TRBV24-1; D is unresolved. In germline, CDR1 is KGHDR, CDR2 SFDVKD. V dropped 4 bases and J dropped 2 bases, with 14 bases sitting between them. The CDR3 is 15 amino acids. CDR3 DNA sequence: TGTGCCACCAGTGACGCCAGCGACGGAACCTACGAGCAGTACTTC. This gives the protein CATSDASDGTYEQYF.